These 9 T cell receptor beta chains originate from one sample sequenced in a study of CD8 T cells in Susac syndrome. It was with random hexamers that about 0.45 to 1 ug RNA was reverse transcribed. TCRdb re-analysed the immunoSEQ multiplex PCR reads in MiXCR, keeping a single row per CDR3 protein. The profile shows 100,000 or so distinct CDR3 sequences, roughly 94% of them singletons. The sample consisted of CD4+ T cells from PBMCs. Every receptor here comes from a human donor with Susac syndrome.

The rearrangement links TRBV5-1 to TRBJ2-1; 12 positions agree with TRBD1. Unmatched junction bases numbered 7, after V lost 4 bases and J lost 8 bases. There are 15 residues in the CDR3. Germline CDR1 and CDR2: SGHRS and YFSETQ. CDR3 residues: CASSKGQGAVDEQFF. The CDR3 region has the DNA TGCGCCAGCAGCAAGGGACAGGGGGCTGTGGATGAGCAGTTCTTC.

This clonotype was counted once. CDR3 protein: CATRTGGNQETQYF. Here the CDR3 DNA reads TGTGCCACCCGGACAGGGGGGAACCAAGAGACCCAGTACTTC. The V and J genes are TRBV19 and TRBJ2-5; 10 bases line up with TRBD1. Germline assignment: CDR1 LNHDA and CDR2 SQIVND (reference sequence). V lost 10 bases to trimming and J lost 0 bases; unmatched junction nucleotides: 5. The CDR3 loop spans 14 amino acids.

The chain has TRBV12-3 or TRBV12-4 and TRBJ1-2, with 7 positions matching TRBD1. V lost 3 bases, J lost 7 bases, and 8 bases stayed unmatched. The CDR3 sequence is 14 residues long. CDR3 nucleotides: TGTGCCAGCAGTTTTCATGGACAGGCTTCTGGCTACACCTTC. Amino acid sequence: CASSFHGQASGYTF.

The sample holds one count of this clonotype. The CDR3 bases are TGCAGCGTTGAACCAGCCGGGGGGGTGGACATTCAGTACTTC. It specifies CSVEPAGGVDIQYF. The J gene is TRBJ2-4, the V gene TRBV29-1, with TRBD2 identical over 8 bases. From germline, CDR1 is SQVTM and CDR2 ANQGSEA. Trimming cost V 2 bases and J 8 bases; bases outside gene matches: 8. The CDR3 consists of 14 residues.

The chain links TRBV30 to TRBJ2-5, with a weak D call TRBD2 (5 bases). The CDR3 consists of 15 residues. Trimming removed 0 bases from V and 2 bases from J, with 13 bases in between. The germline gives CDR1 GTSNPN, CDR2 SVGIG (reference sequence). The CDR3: CAWSVLRTEQETQYF. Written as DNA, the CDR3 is TGTGCCTGGAGTGTACTTAGGACTGAACAAGAGACCCAGTACTTC.

DNA for the CDR3: TGCAGTGCTGTGACAGGGACGGCCGGCTACACCTTC. Its translation: CSAVTGTAGYTF. The chain joins TRBV20-1 to TRBJ1-2, with TRBD1 matching 7 bases. The length of the CDR3 is 12 residues. V lost 5 bases to trimming and J lost 8 bases; unmatched junction nucleotides: 8. Germline lookup yields CDR1 DFQATT and CDR2 SNEGSKA (reference sequence).

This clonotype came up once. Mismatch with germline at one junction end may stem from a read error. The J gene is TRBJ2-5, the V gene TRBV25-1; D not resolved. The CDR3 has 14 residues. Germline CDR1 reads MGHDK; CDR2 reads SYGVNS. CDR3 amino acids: CANSESSGGETQYF. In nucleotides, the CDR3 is TGTGCCAACAGTGAATCCTCCGGTGGAGAGACCCAGTACTTC.

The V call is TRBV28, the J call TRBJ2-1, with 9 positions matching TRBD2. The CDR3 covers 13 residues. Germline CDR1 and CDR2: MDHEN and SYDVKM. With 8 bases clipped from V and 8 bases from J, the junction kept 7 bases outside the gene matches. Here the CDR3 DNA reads TGTGCCAGCGCTGAGGGCGGGGGGGATGAGCAGTTCTTC. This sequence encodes CASAEGGGDEQFF.

The CDR3 DNA follows: TGCAGTGCTAGTGAGGGGTGGACTAATGAAAAACTGTTTTTT. Its translation is CSASEGWTNEKLFF. The V gene is TRBV20-1, the J gene TRBJ1-4, with D tentatively TRBD1 (5 bases). The V end was cut by 3 bases, the J end by 2 bases, with 10 bases between. CDR3 size: 14 residues. CDR1 DFQATT and CDR2 SNEGSKA come from the germline V gene (reference sequence).